A single sample is the source of the 5 T cell receptor beta chains below, sequenced in a study of T-cell memory formation after mild COVID-19. TCRdb ran MiXCR on the 5' RACE reads and lists one entry per CDR3 protein. The sample yields approximately 450,000 distinct CDR3 sequences, 15% to 20% seen once. Sequenced sample: PBMCs or a T cell subset sorted from them (not recorded which). The receptors were gathered from an adult woman who had mild COVID-19 (a few samples of this study predate the infection). Cell type and time point are not known.

The rearrangement uses TRBV4-2 and TRBJ2-7; tentatively, D is TRBD1 (6 bases). Between the trimmed V and J ends, which lost 2 bases and 5 bases, there was a span of 13 bases. The CDR3 has 14 residues. The germline V gene encodes CDR1 LGHNA and CDR2 YNFKEQ. CDR3 sequence reads: CASSQRGGGHEQYF. DNA for the CDR3: TGTGCCAGCAGCCAACGTGGGGGCGGACACGAGCAGTACTTC.

J is TRBJ2-5 and V is TRBV30; 8 bases match TRBD1. Germline V lookup: CDR1 GTSNPN, CDR2 SVGIG (reference sequence). This CDR3 is built from 14 residues. After removal of 4 bases from V and 5 bases from J, the junction contained 9 bases not matched to a gene. The CDR3 region has the DNA TGTGCCTGGAATCCGACAGGGGTCCGGGAGACCCAGTACTTC. It specifies CAWNPTGVRETQYF.

The V gene is TRBV27, the J gene TRBJ2-4; possibly TRBD2 for D (5 bases). The germline V gene encodes CDR1 MNHEY and CDR2 SMNVEV (reference sequence). Trimming cost V 6 bases and J 6 bases, with 12 bases left between them. This CDR3 is 13 amino acids long. The CDR3 region is CASRAAGVNIQYF. DNA of the CDR3: TGTGCCAGCAGGGCCGCCGGGGTAAACATTCAGTACTTC.

This clonotype came up a few times. The chain has TRBV10-3 and TRBJ2-3; tentative D call: TRBD2 (6 bases). Germline-derived CDR1 and CDR2 are ENHRY and SYGVKD. Deletions cut 2 bases from V and 10 bases from J, with 25 bases between. This CDR3 region has 17 residues. CDR3 bases: TGTGCCATCAGTGAGCCCGACCTTAGACCAGGAGGGAGAGCGCAGTATTTT. This codes for CAISEPDLRPGGRAQYF.

This chain uses TRBV15 with TRBJ2-7, with D perhaps TRBD2 (7 bases). The CDR3 loop spans 15 amino acids. V was trimmed by 0 bases and J by 3 bases, leaving 12 bases between them. In germline, CDR1 is LNHNV, CDR2 YYDKDF (reference sequence). The CDR3 loop reads CATSRERGGNYEQYF. The CDR3 nucleotides are TGTGCCACCAGCAGAGAAAGGGGGGGCAACTACGAGCAGTACTTC.